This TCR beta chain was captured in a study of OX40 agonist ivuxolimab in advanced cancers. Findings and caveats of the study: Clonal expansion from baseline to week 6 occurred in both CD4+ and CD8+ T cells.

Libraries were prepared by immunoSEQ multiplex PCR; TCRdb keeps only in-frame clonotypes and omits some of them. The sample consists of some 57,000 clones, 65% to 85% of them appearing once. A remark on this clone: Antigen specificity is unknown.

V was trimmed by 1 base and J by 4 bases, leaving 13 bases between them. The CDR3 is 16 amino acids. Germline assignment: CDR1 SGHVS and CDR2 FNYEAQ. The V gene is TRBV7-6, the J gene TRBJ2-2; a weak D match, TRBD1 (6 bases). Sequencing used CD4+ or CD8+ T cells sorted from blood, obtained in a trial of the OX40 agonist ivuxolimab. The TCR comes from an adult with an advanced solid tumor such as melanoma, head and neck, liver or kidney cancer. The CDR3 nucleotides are TGTGCCAGCAGCTTAGTCTCAGGGGTAGGCACCGGGGAGCTGTTTTTT. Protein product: CASSLVSGVGTGELFF. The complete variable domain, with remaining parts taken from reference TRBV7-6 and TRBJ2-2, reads GAGVSQSPRYKVTKRGQDVALRCDPISGHVSLYWYRQALGQGPEFLTYFNYEAQQDKSGLPNDRFSAERPEGSISTLTIQRTEQRDSAMYRCASSLVSGVGTGELFFGEGSRLTVL.